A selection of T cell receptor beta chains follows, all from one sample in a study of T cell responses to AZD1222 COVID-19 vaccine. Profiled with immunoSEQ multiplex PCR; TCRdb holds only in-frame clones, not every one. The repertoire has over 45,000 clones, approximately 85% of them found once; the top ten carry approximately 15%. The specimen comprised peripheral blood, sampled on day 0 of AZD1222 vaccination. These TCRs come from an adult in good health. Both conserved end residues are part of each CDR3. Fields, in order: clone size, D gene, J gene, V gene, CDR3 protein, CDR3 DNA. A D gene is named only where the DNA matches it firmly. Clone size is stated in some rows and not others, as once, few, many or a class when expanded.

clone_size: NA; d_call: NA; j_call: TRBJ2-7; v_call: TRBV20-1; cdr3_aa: CSARPRHEQYF; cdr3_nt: TGCAGTGCTCGCCCGCGGCACGAGCAGTACTTC
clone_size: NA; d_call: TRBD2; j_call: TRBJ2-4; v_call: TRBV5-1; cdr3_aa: CASSYQLSGGGDIQYF; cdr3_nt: TGCGCCAGCAGCTACCAATTAAGCGGGGGCGGGGACATTCAGTACTTC
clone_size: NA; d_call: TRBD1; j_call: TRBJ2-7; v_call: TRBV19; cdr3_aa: CASSSRTGVSYEQYF; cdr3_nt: TGTGCCAGTAGTAGTAGGACAGGGGTCTCCTACGAGCAGTACTTC
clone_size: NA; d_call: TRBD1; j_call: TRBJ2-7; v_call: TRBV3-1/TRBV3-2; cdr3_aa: CASSQGDRGQYF; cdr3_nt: TGTGCCAGCAGCCAGGGTGACAGGGGCCAGTACTTC
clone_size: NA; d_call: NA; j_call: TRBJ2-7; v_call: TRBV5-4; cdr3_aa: CASSGQRGQAYEQYF; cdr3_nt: TGTGCCAGCAGCGGCCAGAGGGGACAAGCCTACGAGCAGTACTTC
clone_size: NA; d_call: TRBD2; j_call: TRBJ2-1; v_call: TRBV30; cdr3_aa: CAWSSGTSGGPSYNEQFF; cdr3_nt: TGTGCCTGGAGTTCCGGGACTAGCGGGGGGCCCTCCTACAATGAGCAGTTCTTC
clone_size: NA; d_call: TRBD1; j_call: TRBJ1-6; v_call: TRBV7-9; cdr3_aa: CASSLGTGNSPLHF; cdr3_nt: TGTGCCAGCAGCTTGGGGACAGGAAATTCACCCCTCCACTTT
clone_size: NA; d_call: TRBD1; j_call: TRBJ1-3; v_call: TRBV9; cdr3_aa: CASSELDREGNTIYF; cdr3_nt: TGTGCCAGCAGCGAACTGGACAGGGAAGGAAACACCATATATTTT
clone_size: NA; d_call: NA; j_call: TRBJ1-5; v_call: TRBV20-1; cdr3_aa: CSASRTDNQPQHF; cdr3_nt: TGCAGTGCTAGTCGGACGGATAATCAGCCCCAGCATTTT
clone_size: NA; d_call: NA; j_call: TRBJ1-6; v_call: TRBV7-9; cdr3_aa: CATHPWQPNSPLHF; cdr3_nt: TGTGCCACCCATCCCTGGCAGCCAAATTCACCCCTCCACTTT
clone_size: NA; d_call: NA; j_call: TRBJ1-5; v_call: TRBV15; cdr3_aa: CATSKAPNQPQHF; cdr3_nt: TGTGCCACCAGCAAAGCCCCCAATCAGCCCCAGCATTTT
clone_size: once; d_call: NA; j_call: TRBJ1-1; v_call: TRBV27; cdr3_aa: CASSNRFEAFF; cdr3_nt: TGTGCCAGCAGTAACAGGTTTGAAGCTTTCTTT
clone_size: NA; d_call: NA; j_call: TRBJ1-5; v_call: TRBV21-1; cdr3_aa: CASIPSRGEGQPQHF; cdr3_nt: TGTGCCAGCATTCCCTCAAGGGGGGAGGGCCAGCCCCAGCATTTT
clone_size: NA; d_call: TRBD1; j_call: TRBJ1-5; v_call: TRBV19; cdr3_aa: CASSRDRRGDQPQHF; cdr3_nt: TGTGCCAGTAGTAGGGACAGGAGGGGGGATCAGCCCCAGCATTTT
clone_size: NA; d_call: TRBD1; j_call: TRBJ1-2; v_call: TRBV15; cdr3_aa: CATSRDQGGTRDGYTF; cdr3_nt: TGTGCCACCAGCAGAGATCAAGGGGGCACGCGTGATGGCTACACCTTC
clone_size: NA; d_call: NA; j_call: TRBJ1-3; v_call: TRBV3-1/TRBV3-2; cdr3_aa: CASSQVSGPGNTIYF; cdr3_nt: TGTGCCAGCAGCCAAGTTTCAGGGCCTGGAAACACCATATATTTT
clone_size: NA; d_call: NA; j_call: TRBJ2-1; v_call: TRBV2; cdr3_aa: CASSGLGRGPYNEQFF; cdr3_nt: TGTGCCAGCAGTGGACTTGGGCGGGGGCCGTACAATGAGCAGTTCTTC
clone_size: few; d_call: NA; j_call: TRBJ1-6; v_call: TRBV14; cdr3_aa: CASSQAGLSSYNSPLHF; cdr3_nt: TGTGCCAGCAGCCAAGCGGGATTGAGCTCCTATAATTCACCCCTCCACTTT
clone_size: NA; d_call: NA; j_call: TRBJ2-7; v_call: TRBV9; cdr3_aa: CASSPGTPYYEQYF; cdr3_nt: TGTGCCAGCAGCCCCGGGACACCATACTACGAGCAGTACTTC
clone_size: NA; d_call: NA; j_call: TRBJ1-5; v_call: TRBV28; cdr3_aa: CASSLTGFNQPQHF; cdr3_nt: TGTGCCAGCAGTCTCACAGGGTTTAATCAGCCCCAGCATTTT
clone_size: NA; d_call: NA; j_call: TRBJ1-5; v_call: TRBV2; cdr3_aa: CASSPGSSQHF; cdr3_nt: TGTGCCAGCAGTCCGGGTTCATCCCAGCATTTT
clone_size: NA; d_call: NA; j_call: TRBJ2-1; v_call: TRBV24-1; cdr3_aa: CATSDLVRSNEQFF; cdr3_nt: TGTGCCACCAGTGATTTGGTCAGATCCAATGAGCAGTTCTTC
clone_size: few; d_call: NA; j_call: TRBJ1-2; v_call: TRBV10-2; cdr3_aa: CASSEGDHGYTF; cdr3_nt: TGCGCCAGCAGTGAGGGAGATCATGGCTACACCTTC
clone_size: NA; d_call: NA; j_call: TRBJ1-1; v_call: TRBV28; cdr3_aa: CASILGTEAFF; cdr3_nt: TGTGCCAGCATCTTGGGAACTGAAGCTTTCTTT
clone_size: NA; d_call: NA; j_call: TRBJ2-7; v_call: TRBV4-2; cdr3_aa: CASSQEPRATEQYF; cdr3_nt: TGTGCCAGCAGCCAAGAACCGAGGGCTACCGAGCAGTACTTC
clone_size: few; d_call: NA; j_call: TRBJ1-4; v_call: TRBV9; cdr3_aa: CASSVGGGGEKLFF; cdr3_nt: TGTGCCAGCAGCGTAGGAGGGGGTGGTGAAAAACTGTTTTTT
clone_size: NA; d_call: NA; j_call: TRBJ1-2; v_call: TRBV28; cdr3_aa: CASSSNYGYTF; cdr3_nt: TGTGCCAGCAGTTCCAACTATGGCTACACCTTC
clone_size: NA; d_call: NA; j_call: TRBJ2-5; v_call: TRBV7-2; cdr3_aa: CASSFGFAVSETQYF; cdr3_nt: TGTGCCAGCAGCTTTGGGTTTGCTGTCTCGGAGACCCAGTACTTC
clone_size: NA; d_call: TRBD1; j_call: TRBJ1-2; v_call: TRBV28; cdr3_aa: CASSLGDRGSGYTF; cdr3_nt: TGTGCCAGCAGTTTAGGAGACAGGGGAAGTGGCTACACCTTC
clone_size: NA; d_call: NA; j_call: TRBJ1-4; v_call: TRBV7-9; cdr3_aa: CASTPRGGEKLFF; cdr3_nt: TGTGCCAGCACCCCACGGGGAGGCGAAAAACTGTTTTTT
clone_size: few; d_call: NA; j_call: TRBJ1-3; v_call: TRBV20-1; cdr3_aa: CSASLGDTIYF; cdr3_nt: TGCAGTGCCTCATTGGGGGACACCATATATTTT
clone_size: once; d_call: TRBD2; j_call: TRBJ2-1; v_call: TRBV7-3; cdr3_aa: CASSWTSGVANEQFF; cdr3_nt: TGTGCCAGCAGCTGGACTAGCGGGGTTGCAAATGAGCAGTTCTTC
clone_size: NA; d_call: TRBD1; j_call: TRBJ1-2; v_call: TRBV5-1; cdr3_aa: CASSLTGANYGYTF; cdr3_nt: TGCGCCAGCAGCCTGACAGGGGCTAACTATGGCTACACCTTC
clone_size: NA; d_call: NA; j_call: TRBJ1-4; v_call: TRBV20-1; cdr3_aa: CSGGYNEKLFF; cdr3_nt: TGCAGTGGAGGGTATAATGAAAAACTGTTTTTT
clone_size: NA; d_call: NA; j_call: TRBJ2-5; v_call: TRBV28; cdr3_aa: CASSRRTSEVETQYF; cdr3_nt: TGTGCCAGCAGTCGACGGACATCTGAGGTTGAGACCCAGTACTTC
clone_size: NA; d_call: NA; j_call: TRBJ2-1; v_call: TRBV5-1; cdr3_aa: CASSFRIGSPEQFF; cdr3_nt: TGCGCCAGCAGCTTTAGGATTGGGTCCCCGGAGCAGTTCTTC
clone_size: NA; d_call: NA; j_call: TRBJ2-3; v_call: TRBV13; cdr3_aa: CASSSNTGRGRYTDTQYF; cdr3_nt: TGTGCCAGCAGCTCCAATACGGGAAGGGGGAGATACACAGATACGCAGTATTTT
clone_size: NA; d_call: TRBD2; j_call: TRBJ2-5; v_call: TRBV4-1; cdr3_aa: CASSQGTSGDIETQYF; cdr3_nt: TGCGCCAGCAGCCAGGGGACTAGCGGGGATATCGAGACCCAGTACTTC
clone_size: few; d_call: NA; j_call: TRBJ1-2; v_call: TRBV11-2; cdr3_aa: CASSRTTRGYGYTF; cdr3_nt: TGTGCCAGCAGCCGAACCACGAGGGGTTATGGCTACACCTTC
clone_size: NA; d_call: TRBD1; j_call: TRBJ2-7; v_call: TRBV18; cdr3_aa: CASSPQGAEQYF; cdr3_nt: TGTGCCAGCTCACCTCAGGGGGCCGAGCAGTACTTC
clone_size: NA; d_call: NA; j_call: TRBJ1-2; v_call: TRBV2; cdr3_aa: CASSEANYIYGYTF; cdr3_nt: TGTGCCAGCAGTGAAGCGAACTACATCTATGGCTACACCTTC
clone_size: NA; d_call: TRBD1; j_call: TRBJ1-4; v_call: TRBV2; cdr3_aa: CASSDLWDRGNEKLFF; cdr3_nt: TGTGCCAGCAGTGATCTCTGGGACAGGGGAAACGAAAAACTGTTTTTT
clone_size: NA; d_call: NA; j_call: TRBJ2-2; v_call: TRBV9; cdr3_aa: CASSKVGPGELFF; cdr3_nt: TGTGCCAGCAGCAAAGTAGGACCCGGGGAGCTGTTTTTT
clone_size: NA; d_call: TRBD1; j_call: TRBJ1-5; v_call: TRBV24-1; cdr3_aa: CATSDRRDRGQPQHF; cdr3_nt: TGTGCCACCAGTGATCGAAGGGACAGGGGTCAGCCCCAGCATTTT
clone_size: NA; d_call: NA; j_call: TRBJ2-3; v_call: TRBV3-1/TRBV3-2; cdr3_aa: CASSLGTLRNTQYF; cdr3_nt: TGTGCCAGCAGCCTAGGGACTCTCCGGAATACGCAGTATTTT
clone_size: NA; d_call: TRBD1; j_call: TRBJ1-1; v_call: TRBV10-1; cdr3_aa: CARNEGGQGFEAFF; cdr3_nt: TGCGCCAGGAATGAAGGGGGACAGGGGTTTGAAGCTTTCTTT
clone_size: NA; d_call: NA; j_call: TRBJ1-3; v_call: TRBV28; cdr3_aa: CASLPGNTIYF; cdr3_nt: TGTGCCAGCTTACCCGGAAACACCATATATTTT
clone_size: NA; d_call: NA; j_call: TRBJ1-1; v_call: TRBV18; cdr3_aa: CASSPATGGVNTEAFF; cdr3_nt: TGTGCCAGCTCACCTGCAACGGGGGGGGTTAACACTGAAGCTTTCTTT
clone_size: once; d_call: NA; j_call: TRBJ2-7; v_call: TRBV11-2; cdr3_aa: CASSLDQGRGYEQYF; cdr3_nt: TGTGCCAGCAGCTTAGACCAGGGGCGAGGCTACGAGCAGTACTTC
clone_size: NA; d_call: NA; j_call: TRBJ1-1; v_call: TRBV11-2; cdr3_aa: CASSLWPVETEAFF; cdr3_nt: TGTGCCAGCAGCTTATGGCCGGTGGAGACTGAAGCTTTCTTT
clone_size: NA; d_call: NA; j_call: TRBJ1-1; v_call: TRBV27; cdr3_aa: CASSGLVGNTEAFF; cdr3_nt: TGTGCCAGCAGTGGATTAGTGGGGAACACTGAAGCTTTCTTT
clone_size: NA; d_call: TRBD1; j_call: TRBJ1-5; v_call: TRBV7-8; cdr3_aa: CASSLGQGYNQPQHF; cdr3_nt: TGTGCCAGCAGCTTAGGACAGGGATACAATCAGCCCCAGCATTTT
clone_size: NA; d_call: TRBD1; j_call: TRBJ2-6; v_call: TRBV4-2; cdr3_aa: CASSQDPGTGVGANVLTF; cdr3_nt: TGTGCCAGCAGCCAAGATCCCGGGACAGGGGTTGGGGCCAACGTCCTGACTTTC
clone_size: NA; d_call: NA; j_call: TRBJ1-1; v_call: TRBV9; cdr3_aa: CASSVGGQAGLNTEAFF; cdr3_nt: TGTGCCAGCAGCGTAGGGGGCCAAGCCGGCCTGAACACTGAAGCTTTCTTT
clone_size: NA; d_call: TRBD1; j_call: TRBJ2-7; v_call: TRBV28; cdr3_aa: CASSFPGQGPYEQYF; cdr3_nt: TGTGCCAGCAGTTTCCCGGGACAGGGGCCCTACGAGCAGTACTTC
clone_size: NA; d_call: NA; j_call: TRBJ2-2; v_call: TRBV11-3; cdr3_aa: CASSQTSGSGELFF; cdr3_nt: TGTGCCAGCAGCCAAACATCAGGTAGCGGGGAGCTGTTTTTT
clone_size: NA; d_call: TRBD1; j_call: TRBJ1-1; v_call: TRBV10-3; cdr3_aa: CAISRGLSTEAFF; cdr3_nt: TGTGCCATCAGCAGGGGGCTCAGCACTGAAGCTTTCTTT
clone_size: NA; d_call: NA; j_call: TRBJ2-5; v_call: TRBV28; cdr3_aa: CASRPLGGLETQYF; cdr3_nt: TGTGCCAGCAGACCCTTGGGGGGGCTGGAGACCCAGTACTTC
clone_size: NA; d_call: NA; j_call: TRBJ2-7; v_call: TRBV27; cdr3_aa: CASSLGGYSYEQYF; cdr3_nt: TGTGCCAGCAGTTTGGGGGGCTATTCCTACGAGCAGTACTTC
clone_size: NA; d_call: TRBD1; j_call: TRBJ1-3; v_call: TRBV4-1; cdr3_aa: CASSQDAPGQLSGNTIYF; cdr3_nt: TGCGCCAGCAGCCAAGATGCCCCGGGACAGCTAAGCGGAAACACCATATATTTT